The rows below give T cell receptor beta chains drawn from one sample of a study of T cell responses to AZD1222 COVID-19 vaccine. Clones were read by immunoSEQ multiplex PCR, and TCRdb kept only the in-frame ones, dropping some. The sample has about 130,000 clones; approximately 88% are singletons. Here the sequenced sample was peripheral blood, taken on day 0 of MenACWY control vaccination. The receptors shown here come from an adult in good health. CDR3s include the opening cysteine and the closing phenylalanine or tryptophan. D genes are given only for firm matches. Size values are once, few and many counts, or a class for expanded clones, and some rows have none.

j_call | d_call | v_call | clone_size | cdr3_nt | cdr3_aa
TRBJ2-5 | - | TRBV30 | - | TGTGCCTGGAGCTCGACGGAGACCCAGTACTTC | CAWSSTETQYF
TRBJ2-3 | - | TRBV28 | - | TGTGCCAGCAACCCCCGCACAGATACGCAGTATTTT | CASNPRTDTQYF
TRBJ2-1 | - | TRBV16 | once | TGTGCCAGCAGCCAATATGACAGTCACAATGAGCAGTTCTTC | CASSQYDSHNEQFF
TRBJ2-2 | TRBD2 | TRBV5-1 | - | TGCGCCAGCAGCTTGGCTCGCGGGACTAGCGGCACCGGGGAGCTGTTTTTT | CASSLARGTSGTGELFF
TRBJ2-1 | - | TRBV13 | - | TGTGCCAGCAGCTTTTATGGTGAGCAGTTCTTC | CASSFYGEQFF
TRBJ2-1 | TRBD1 | TRBV27 | - | TGTGCCAGCATTCCAATTGTGGGACAGTACAATGAGCAGTTCTTC | CASIPIVGQYNEQFF
TRBJ2-1 | - | TRBV20-1 | - | TGCAGTGCTAGGGGGGACGGTGAGCAGTTCTTC | CSARGDGEQFF
TRBJ1-1 | - | TRBV28 | once | TGTGCCAGCAGCTCCGGGGGACATCCCACTGAAGCTTTCTTT | CASSSGGHPTEAFF
TRBJ1-4 | TRBD1 | TRBV30 | - | TGTGCCTGGAGTTTTGTGGACAGGGGTTACGAAAAACTGTTTTTT | CAWSFVDRGYEKLFF
TRBJ1-2 | - | TRBV6-2/TRBV6-3 | - | TGTGCCAGCAGTACAATCGACACACCAACTAACTATGGCTACACCTTC | CASSTIDTPTNYGYTF
TRBJ1-5 | - | TRBV5-4 | - | TGTGCCAGCAGCTTGCCAAATCAGCCCCAGCATTTT | CASSLPNQPQHF
TRBJ2-1 | TRBD1 | TRBV5-8 | - | TGTGCCAGCAGCTACGGACAGGGGAGCCTCTACAATGAGCAGTTCTTC | CASSYGQGSLYNEQFF